The T cell receptor beta chain described here comes from a study of T cells in Graves' hyperthyroidism and ophthalmopathy. In the case of this clonotype: Its target is not known.

Study-wide results and limits: Prediction of ophthalmopathy progression came a median roughly 6.7 months pre-onset. Most thyroid clonotypes expanded above 0.001 appeared in blood too.

Newly diagnosed patients aged 18 to 65 had hyperthyroidism of under 2 months' duration. TCR beta CDR3 regions were amplified from RNA transcripts. In the first-round RT-PCR of the TCR CDR3, the HTBI primer set was used. TCRdb called the multiplex PCR reads again in MiXCR, with one record for every CDR3 protein. The sample holds nearly 600,000 distinct CDR3 sequences, about 14% seen once. The clonotype originates from a woman aged 25 to 39 with Graves' hyperthyroidism that later progressed to Graves' ophthalmopathy. The sample taken for sequencing was blood.

Here the CDR3 DNA reads TGCGCCAGCAGCCAAGCTCCGCACCACGAGCAGTACTTC. This codes for CASSQAPHHEQYF. This chain joins TRBV4-3 and TRBJ2-7; D unresolved. Germline-derived CDR1 and CDR2 are LGHNA and YSLEER. The CDR3 extends over 13 amino acids. V was trimmed by 1 base and J by 5 bases, leaving 9 bases between them.